Following are 3 T cell receptor beta chains from one sample sequenced in a study of blood T cell repertoires in COVID-19 (TCRdb year 2020). The library was prepared using the immunoSEQ multiplex PCR assay. The source is immuneACCESS, and TCRdb retained only in-frame sequences with V and J called. Part of the clones is not carried over; for the studies checked, unresolved V genes explain less than half of this, and the remainder is unexplained. This sample holds more than 60,000 clones; over 85% were observed only once. The ten largest account for about a sixth of the sample. The source material was peripheral blood. The receptors come from a woman older than 75 with active or convalescent COVID-19.

The CDR3 bases are TGTGCCAGCAGCCCGAGGGGGAATCGTCTGAATTCACCCCTCCACTTT. Translation: CASSPRGNRLNSPLHF. V and J are TRBV28 and TRBJ1-6, with D perhaps matching TRBD1 (6 bases). The CDR3 length is 16 residues. V was pared by 6 bases and J by 7 bases, with 19 bases between. CDR1 is MDHEN and CDR2 is SYDVKM in the germline V gene.

The chain links TRBV5-1 to TRBJ2-3; unclear D gene. CDR3 size: 14 residues. Germline V gives CDR1 SGHRS, CDR2 YFSETQ. Trimming took off 6 bases at V and 0 bases at J, with 11 bases between the two ends. CDR3 coding DNA: TGCGCCAGCATTAGAGGTGCTAGCACAGATACGCAGTATTTT. It yields the protein CASIRGASTDTQYF.

The V call is TRBV24-1, the J call TRBJ2-2, with D perhaps TRBD1 (6 bases). The CDR3 runs 16 residues. Trimming removed 6 bases from V and 5 bases from J, with 18 bases in between. Germline values: CDR1 KGHDR, CDR2 SFDVKD. CDR3 sequence (DNA): TGTGCCACCAGTTGGTCCCGGACAGCCGGGACCGGGGAGCTGTTTTTT. It encodes CATSWSRTAGTGELFF.